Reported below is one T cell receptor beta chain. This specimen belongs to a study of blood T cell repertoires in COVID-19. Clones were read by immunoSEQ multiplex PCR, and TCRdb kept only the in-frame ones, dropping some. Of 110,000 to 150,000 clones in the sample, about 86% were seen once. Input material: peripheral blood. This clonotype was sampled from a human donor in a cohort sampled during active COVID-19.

For the CDR3, the DNA is TGCGCCAGCAGCTTGACAGCCTACGAGCAGTACTTC. Translation: CASSLTAYEQYF. The rearrangement links TRBV5-1 to TRBJ2-7; no reliable D call. Germline-derived CDR1 and CDR2 are SGHRS and YFSETQ. This CDR3 contains 12 residues. Trimming took off 1 base at V and 2 bases at J, with 4 bases between the two ends.